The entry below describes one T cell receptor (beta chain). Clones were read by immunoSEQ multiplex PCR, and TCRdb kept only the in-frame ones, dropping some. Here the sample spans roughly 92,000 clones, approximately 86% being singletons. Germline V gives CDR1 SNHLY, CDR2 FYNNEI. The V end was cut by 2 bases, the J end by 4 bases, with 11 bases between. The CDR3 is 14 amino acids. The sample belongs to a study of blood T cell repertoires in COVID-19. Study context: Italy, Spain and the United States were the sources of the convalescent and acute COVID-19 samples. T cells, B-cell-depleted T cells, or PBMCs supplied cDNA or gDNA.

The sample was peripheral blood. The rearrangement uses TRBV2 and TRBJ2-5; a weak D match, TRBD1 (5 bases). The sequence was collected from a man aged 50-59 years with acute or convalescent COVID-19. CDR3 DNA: TGTGCCAGCAGTGAACTCAGGGTCGGAGAGACCCAGTACTTC. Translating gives CASSELRVGETQYF.